This T cell receptor (beta chain) was sequenced in a study of cytomegalovirus exposure and HLA in healthy donors. Produced via immunoSEQ multiplex PCR; TCRdb's table is partial and in-frame only. Of tens of thousands of clones in the sample, just under 95% were seen once. This CDR3 region has 13 residues. From germline, CDR1 is MNHEY and CDR2 SVGAGI. The germline V and J ends were trimmed by 5 bases and 8 bases, with 12 bases remaining between them. The TCR originated in a man aged 18 to 30 in good health and CMV-seropositive. The chain combines TRBV6-5 with TRBJ1-4; unclear D gene. Sequencing used PBMCs. For the CDR3, the DNA is TGTGCCAGCAGTCCCCGGGAGAACGAAAAACTGTTTTTT. As protein: CASSPRENEKLFF.